The present entry profiles one T cell receptor beta chain with its context. Original processing notes: Amplification with reference gene primers provided the estimates of nucleated cell counts. This table comes from immunoSEQ multiplex PCR, and its TCRdb copy is limited to in-frame clones, with some not included. Clone size and the V and J calls come from that table; the DNA yielded D and trimming. The sample lists roughly 250,000 clones, about 85% occurring once. This CDR3 is built from 13 residues. Germline assignment: CDR1 LNHDA and CDR2 SQIVND (reference sequence). Trimming at V came to 11 bases and at J to 5 bases, leaving 7 bases not matched to a gene. This sample stems from a study of blood T cell repertoires in COVID-19. Across the whole study: Donors in the United States, Italy and Spain gave samples during acute or convalescent COVID-19. Nucleic acid was either cDNA or gDNA, and it came from T cells, B-cell-depleted T cells, or PBMCs.

Clinical histories supplied by participants themselves formed the basis of cohort assignment. V gene TRBV19 combines with J gene TRBJ2-3, with 10 bases identical to TRBD2. Sequencing was carried out using PBMCs or T cells enriched from blood (not recorded which). This TCR derives from a woman in her thirties with acute COVID-19. CDR3 in amino acids: CAGSGGAGDTQYF. In DNA, the CDR3 is TGTGCCGGAAGCGGGGGGGCAGGAGATACGCAGTATTTT.